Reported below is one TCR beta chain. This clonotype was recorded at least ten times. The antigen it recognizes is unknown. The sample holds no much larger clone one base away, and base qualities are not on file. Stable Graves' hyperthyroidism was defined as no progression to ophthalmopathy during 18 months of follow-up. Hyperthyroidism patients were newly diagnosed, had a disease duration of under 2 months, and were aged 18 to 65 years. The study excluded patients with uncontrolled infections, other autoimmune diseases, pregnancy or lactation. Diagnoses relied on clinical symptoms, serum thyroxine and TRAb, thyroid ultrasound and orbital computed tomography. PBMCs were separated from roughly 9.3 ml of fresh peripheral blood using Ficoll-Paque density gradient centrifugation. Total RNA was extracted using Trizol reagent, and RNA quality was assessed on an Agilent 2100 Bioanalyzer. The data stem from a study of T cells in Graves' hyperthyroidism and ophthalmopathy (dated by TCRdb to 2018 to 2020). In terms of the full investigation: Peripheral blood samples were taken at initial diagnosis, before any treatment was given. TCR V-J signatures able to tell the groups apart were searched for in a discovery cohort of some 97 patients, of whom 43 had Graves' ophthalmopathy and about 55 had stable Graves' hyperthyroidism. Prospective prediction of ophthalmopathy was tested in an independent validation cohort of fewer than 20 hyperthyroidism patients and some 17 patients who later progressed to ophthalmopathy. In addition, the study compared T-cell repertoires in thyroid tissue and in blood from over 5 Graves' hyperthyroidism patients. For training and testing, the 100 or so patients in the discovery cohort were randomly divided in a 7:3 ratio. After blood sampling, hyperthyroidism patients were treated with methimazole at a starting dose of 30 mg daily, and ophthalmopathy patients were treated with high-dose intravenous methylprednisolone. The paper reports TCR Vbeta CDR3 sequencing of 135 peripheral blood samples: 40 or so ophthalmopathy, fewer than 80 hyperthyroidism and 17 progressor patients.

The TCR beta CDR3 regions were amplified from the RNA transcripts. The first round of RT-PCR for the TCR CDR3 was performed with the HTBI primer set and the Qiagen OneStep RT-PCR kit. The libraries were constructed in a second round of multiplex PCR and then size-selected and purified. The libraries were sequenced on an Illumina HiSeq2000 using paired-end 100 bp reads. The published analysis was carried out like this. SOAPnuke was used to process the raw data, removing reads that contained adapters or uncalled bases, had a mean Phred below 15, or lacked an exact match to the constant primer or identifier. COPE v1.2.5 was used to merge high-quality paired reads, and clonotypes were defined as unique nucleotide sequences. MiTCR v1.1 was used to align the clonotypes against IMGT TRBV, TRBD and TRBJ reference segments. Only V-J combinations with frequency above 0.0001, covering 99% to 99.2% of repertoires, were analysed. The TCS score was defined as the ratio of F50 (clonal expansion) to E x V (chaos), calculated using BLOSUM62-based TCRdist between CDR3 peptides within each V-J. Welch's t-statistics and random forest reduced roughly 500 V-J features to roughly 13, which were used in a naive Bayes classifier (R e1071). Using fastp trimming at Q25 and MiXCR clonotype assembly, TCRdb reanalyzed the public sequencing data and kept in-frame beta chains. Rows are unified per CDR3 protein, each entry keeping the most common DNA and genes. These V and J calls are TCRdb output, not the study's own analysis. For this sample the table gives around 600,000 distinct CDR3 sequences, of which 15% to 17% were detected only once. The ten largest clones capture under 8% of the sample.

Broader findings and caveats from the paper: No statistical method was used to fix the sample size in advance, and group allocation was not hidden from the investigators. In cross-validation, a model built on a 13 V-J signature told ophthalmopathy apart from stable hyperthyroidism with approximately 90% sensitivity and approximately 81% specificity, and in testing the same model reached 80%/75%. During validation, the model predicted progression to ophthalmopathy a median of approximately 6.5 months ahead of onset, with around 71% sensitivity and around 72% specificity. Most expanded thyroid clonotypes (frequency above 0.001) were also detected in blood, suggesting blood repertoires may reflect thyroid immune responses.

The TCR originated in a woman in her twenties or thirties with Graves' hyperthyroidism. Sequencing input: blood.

The DNA sequence follows: TGTGCCAGCAGTGCGGGACACCGGTTTCCGTTTGACATTCAGTACTTC. It codes for CASSAGHRFPFDIQYF. The chain employs TRBV2 and TRBJ2-4, and perhaps TRBD1 as D gene, on 6 matching bases. Trimming removed 4 bases from V and 8 bases from J, leaving 21 bases between the germline ends. According to the germline V gene, CDR1 reads SNHLY and CDR2 reads FYNNEI. Spanning cysteine to phenylalanine, the CDR3 consists of 16 amino acids. The kept DNA is CDR3 alone, 48 bases in frame from the first base.